Following are 18 T cell receptor beta chains from one sample sequenced in a study of blood T cell repertoires in COVID-19. Here immunoSEQ multiplex PCR was the method, and the copy in TCRdb shows in-frame clones only, minus some. The repertoire holds about 400,000 clones, under 90% seen once, with 1.5% to 2% in the top ten. Sequenced input: PBMCs or T cells enriched from blood (not recorded which). The receptors stem from a woman aged 25 to 39 who had recovered from COVID-19.

This chain uses TRBV5-1 with TRBJ2-2; D may be TRBD1 (5 bases). Trimming pared 3 bases from V and 6 bases from J, leaving 21 bases between. Germline assignment: CDR1 SGHRS and CDR2 YFSETQ. The CDR3 consists of 17 residues. In DNA form, the CDR3 reads TGCGCCAGCAGCTCCCGGGCAGGGAAAGGATCGGCCGGGGAGCTGTTTTTT. This codes for CASSSRAGKGSAGELFF.

V and J are TRBV28 and TRBJ1-1; D might be TRBD1 (5 bases). Germline lookup yields CDR1 MDHEN and CDR2 SYDVKM. Deletions cut 5 bases from V and 0 bases from J, with 13 bases between. This CDR3 comprises 15 residues. The CDR3 nucleotides read TGTGCCAGCAGTATAGTTGGGGCGTTGAACACTGAAGCTTTCTTT. It codes for CASSIVGALNTEAFF.

This chain connects TRBV18 to TRBJ1-3; perhaps TRBD1 as D (6 bases). The ends were cut back, 3 bases at V and 2 bases at J, with 17 bases in the middle. The CDR3 is made up of 17 amino acids. The germline V gene encodes CDR1 KGHSH and CDR2 LQKENI. The CDR3 loop is CASSPSVTGLAGNTIYF. CDR3 bases: TGTGCCAGCTCACCGAGCGTCACAGGGTTAGCTGGAAACACCATATATTTT. Combining the CDR3 with reference TRBV18 and TRBJ1-3 gives the whole variable domain NAGVMQNPRHLVRRRGQEARLRCSPMKGHSHVYWYRQLPEEGLKFMVYLQKENIIDESGMPKERFSAEFPKEGPSILRIQQVVRGDSAAYFCASSPSVTGLAGNTIYFGEGSWLTVV.

This chain uses TRBV19 with TRBJ2-7, with D tentatively TRBD1 (6 bases). This CDR3 is built from 14 residues. From germline, CDR1 is LNHDA and CDR2 SQIVND (reference sequence). V lost 3 bases, J lost 2 bases, and 11 bases lay in between. The DNA of the CDR3 is TGTGCCAGTAGTATCCTCAGGGGTCCCTACGAGCAGTACTTC. The encoded protein is CASSILRGPYEQYF.

The chain uses TRBV9 and TRBJ2-5; 8 nucleotides match TRBD1. This CDR3 is 15 amino acids long. CDR1 and CDR2 from the germline V gene are SGDLS and YYNGEE. Losses at the gene ends were 2 bases for V and 2 bases for J; bases not matched to a gene: 5. CDR3 sequence: CASSVFDRGQETQYF. The CDR3 nucleotides are TGTGCCAGCAGCGTTTTCGACAGGGGACAAGAGACCCAGTACTTC.

The chain links TRBV28 to TRBJ1-2, with D hard to call. The V gene's germline CDR1 is MDHEN and CDR2 SYDVKM. V lost 5 bases to trimming and J lost 8 bases, with 12 bases between them. The length of the CDR3 is 12 residues. CDR3 sequence: CASSTGPGGYTF. CDR3 in DNA: TGTGCCAGCAGTACCGGCCCGGGAGGCTACACCTTC.

This chain uses TRBV24-1 with TRBJ2-5; no firm D call. With 0 bases removed from V and 4 bases from J, the gap between germline ends came to 14 bases. Germline CDR1 reads KGHDR; CDR2 reads SFDVKD. CDR3 length: 16 residues. CDR3: CATSDLQFGLGETQYF. For the CDR3, the DNA is TGTGCCACCAGTGATTTGCAATTTGGGCTCGGAGAGACCCAGTACTTC.

The chain recombines TRBV7-6 with TRBJ2-2, with 7 bases that match TRBD2. The CDR3 has 16 residues. Germline trimming cut 1 base from V and 3 bases from J; bases unmatched to any gene: 5. From germline, CDR1 is SGHVS and CDR2 FNYEAQ. The CDR3 loop is CASSLEGRADTGELFF. The CDR3 DNA reads TGTGCCAGCAGCTTAGAAGGGAGGGCGGACACCGGGGAGCTGTTTTTT.

This chain joins TRBV7-8 and TRBJ2-1; 13 nucleotides agree with TRBD2. There are 16 residues in the CDR3. The J segment lost 6 bases and the V segment lost 5 bases, leaving 7 bases of the junction unmatched. Germline-derived CDR1 and CDR2 are SGHVS and FQNEAQ. CDR3: CASSPRTSGSFNEQFF. CDR3 nucleotide sequence: TGTGCCAGCAGCCCTCGGACTAGCGGGAGTTTCAATGAGCAGTTCTTC.

The chain couples TRBV20-1 to TRBJ2-5, with D maybe TRBD2 (6 bases). The CDR3 length is 10 residues. Per the germline V gene, CDR1 is DFQATT and CDR2 is SNEGSKA (reference sequence). The germline V and J ends were trimmed by 5 bases and 5 bases, with 6 bases remaining between them. CDR3 region: CSAGGETQYF. CDR3 DNA sequence: TGCAGTGCTGGGGGGGAGACCCAGTACTTC.

V is TRBV11-3 and J is TRBJ2-3; 7 bases map to TRBD1. Germline V gene lookup returns CDR1 SGHNT and CDR2 YENEEA. CDR3 length: 14 residues. V lost 9 bases to trimming and J lost 0 bases; unmatched junction nucleotides: 6. The CDR3 coding sequence is TGTGCCAGTTCAAAGGGGGCAAGCACAGATACGCAGTATTTT. It encodes CASSKGASTDTQYF.

V is TRBV11-3 and J is TRBJ2-5, with 10 bases identical to TRBD1. Trimming cost V 5 bases and J 4 bases; bases outside gene matches: 7. The germline V gene encodes CDR1 SGHNT and CDR2 YENEEA. The CDR3 length is 15 residues. The CDR3 loop reads CASSRRDRGGETQYF. In nucleotides, the CDR3 is TGTGCCAGCAGCCGCCGGGACAGGGGTGGAGAGACCCAGTACTTC.

The rearrangement uses TRBV23-1 and TRBJ1-3; D gene uncertain. TRBV23-1 is recorded as an ORF, its role being uncertain. The CDR3 runs 16 residues. Deletions cut 0 bases from V and 0 bases from J, with 9 bases between. This chain's CDR3 is CASSQSEGPSGNTIYF. In DNA, the CDR3 is TGCGCCAGCAGTCAATCGGAGGGCCCCTCTGGAAACACCATATATTTT.

The CDR3 nucleotides read TGCGCCAGCAGCCCCAACAGACAGGGTTCAGGGGAGACCCAGTACTTC. It specifies CASSPNRQGSGETQYF. The chain joins TRBV5-1 to TRBJ2-5, with 7 nucleotides matching TRBD1. The CDR3 loop spans 16 amino acids. The germline V gene has CDR1 SGHRS and CDR2 YFSETQ. The V segment lost 4 bases and the J segment 5 bases; nucleotides outside the gene matches: 14.

The rearrangement uses TRBV13 and TRBJ1-3; no clear D. The germline CDR1 and CDR2 sequences are PRHDT and FYEKMQ (reference sequence). V gave up 5 bases and J gave up 0 bases, with 11 bases separating them. The length of the CDR3 is 15 residues. The CDR3 DNA reads TGTGCCAGCAGCACCAGCCGGAGCTCTGGAAACACCATATATTTT. It encodes CASSTSRSSGNTIYF.

This clone was counted a single time. The V and J genes are TRBV7-3 and TRBJ2-1, with TRBD2 matching over 11 bases. The germline V gene has CDR1 SGHTA and CDR2 FQGTGA. This CDR3 spans 17 amino acids. The V and J ends lost 4 bases and 4 bases, in that order; junction bases with no gene match: 9. The chain's CDR3 is CASSSKPGLAEYNEQFF. CDR3 in DNA: TGTGCCAGCAGCTCAAAACCGGGACTAGCGGAATACAATGAGCAGTTCTTC. Supplemented by reference TRBV7-3 and TRBJ2-1, the full variable domain reads GAGVSQTPSNKVTEKGKYVELRCDPISGHTALYWYRQSLGQGPEFLIYFQGTGAADDSGLPNDRFFAVRPEGSVSTLKIQRTERGDSAVYLCASSSKPGLAEYNEQFFGPGTRLTVL.

V and J are TRBV7-8 and TRBJ2-5; TRBD2 agrees at 9 bases. The germline CDR1 and CDR2 sequences are SGHVS and FQNEAQ. J lost 1 base, V lost 5 bases, and 8 bases had no gene match. The CDR3 contains 16 residues. This chain's CDR3 is CASSPPWRGGQETQYF. In DNA form, the CDR3 reads TGTGCCAGCAGCCCCCCATGGCGGGGGGGCCAAGAGACCCAGTACTTC. Variable domain in full (rest from reference TRBV7-8 and TRBJ2-5): GAGVSQSPRYKVAKRGQDVALRCDPISGHVSLFWYQQALGQGPEFLTYFQNEAQLDKSGLPSDRFFAERPEGSVSTLKIQRTQQEDSAVYLCASSPPWRGGQETQYFGPGTRLLVL.

The CDR3 here is CASSWGGSPLHF. DNA for the CDR3: TGTGCCAGTAGTTGGGGGGGTTCACCCCTCCACTTT. This chain links TRBV19 with TRBJ1-6; D perhaps matches TRBD1 (5 bases). Trimming removed 5 bases from V and 9 bases from J, with 8 bases in between. The CDR3 is 12 amino acids. Germline lookup yields CDR1 LNHDA and CDR2 SQIVND (reference sequence).